This passage covers 5 T cell receptor beta chains from one sample sequenced in a study of cytomegalovirus exposure and HLA in healthy donors. The study ran its PCR with 60 Vbeta and 13 Jbeta primers. Clones were sequenced by immunoSEQ multiplex PCR, and TCRdb holds only the in-frame ones, with some missing. The table has under 110,000 clones, 70% to 75% seen once. The sample was PBMCs. The source of these receptors is a female donor in good health and CMV-seronegative.

The CDR3 bases are TGTGCCAGCAGGAGGACAGGGACCTCCTACGAGCAGTACTTC. It codes for CASRRTGTSYEQYF. The chain uses TRBV6-5 and TRBJ2-7; TRBD1 agrees at 8 bases. J was trimmed by 0 bases and V by 6 bases; bases with no gene match: 4. The CDR3 loop spans 14 amino acids. Germline V gene lookup returns CDR1 MNHEY and CDR2 SVGAGI.

Here the CDR3 reads CASSPSVFSYEQYF. The CDR3 region has the DNA TGTGCCAGCAGTCCTAGCGTATTTTCCTACGAGCAGTACTTC. The chain combines TRBV27 with TRBJ2-7, with D possibly being TRBD2 (6 bases). The CDR3 runs 14 residues. The germline gives CDR1 MNHEY, CDR2 SMNVEV (reference sequence). Deletions cut 5 bases from V and 1 base from J, with 12 bases between.

The chain carries TRBV19 and TRBJ2-2, with a possible D match to TRBD2 (5 bases). This CDR3 spans 16 amino acids. Germline assignment: CDR1 LNHDA and CDR2 SQIVND (reference sequence). V lost 3 bases and J 6 bases, leaving 17 bases between the germline ends. CDR3 in amino acids: CASSMSRELHAGELFF. CDR3 DNA: TGTGCCAGTAGTATGTCTAGGGAGCTCCACGCCGGGGAGCTGTTTTTT.

This clone was seen a single time. This chain connects TRBV7-9 to TRBJ1-5, with TRBD1 as a possible D gene (6 bases). The V gene lost 4 bases and the J gene lost 3 bases, with 10 bases spanning the gap. Germline V gene lookup returns CDR1 SEHNR and CDR2 FQNEAQ (reference sequence). The CDR3 spans 14 residues. CDR3 bases: TGTGCCAGCAGCTCAAACAGGGACAATCAGCCCCAGCATTTT. This translates into CASSSNRDNQPQHF. The full variable domain, completed using reference TRBV7-9 and TRBJ1-5, is DTGVSQNPRHKITKRGQNVTFRCDPISEHNRLYWYRQTLGQGPEFLTYFQNEAQLEKSRLLSDRFSAERPKGSFSTLEIQRTEQGDSAMYLCASSSNRDNQPQHFGDGTRLSIL.

The chain combines TRBV2 with TRBJ2-1; D is undetermined. CDR3 length equals 14 residues. V lost 4 bases, J lost 8 bases, and 15 bases lay in between. Germline CDR1 and CDR2: SNHLY and FYNNEI. The CDR3 DNA reads TGTGCCAGCAGTGGTATTGCGTTCATGGATGAGCAGTTCTTC. Amino acids: CASSGIAFMDEQFF.